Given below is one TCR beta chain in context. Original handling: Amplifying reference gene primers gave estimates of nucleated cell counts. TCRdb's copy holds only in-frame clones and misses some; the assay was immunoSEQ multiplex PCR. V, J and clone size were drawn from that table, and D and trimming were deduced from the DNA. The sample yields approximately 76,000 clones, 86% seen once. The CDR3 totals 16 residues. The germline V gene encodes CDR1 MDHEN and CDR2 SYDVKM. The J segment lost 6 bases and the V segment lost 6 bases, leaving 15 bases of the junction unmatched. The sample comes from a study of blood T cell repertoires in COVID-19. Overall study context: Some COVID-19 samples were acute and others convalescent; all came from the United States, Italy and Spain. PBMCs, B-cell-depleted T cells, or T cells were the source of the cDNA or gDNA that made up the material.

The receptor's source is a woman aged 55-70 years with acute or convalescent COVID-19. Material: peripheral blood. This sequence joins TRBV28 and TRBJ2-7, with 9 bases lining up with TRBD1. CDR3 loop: CASSTTGTGPVAEQYF. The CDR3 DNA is TGTGCCAGCAGCACTACCGGGACAGGGCCAGTCGCCGAGCAGTACTTC.